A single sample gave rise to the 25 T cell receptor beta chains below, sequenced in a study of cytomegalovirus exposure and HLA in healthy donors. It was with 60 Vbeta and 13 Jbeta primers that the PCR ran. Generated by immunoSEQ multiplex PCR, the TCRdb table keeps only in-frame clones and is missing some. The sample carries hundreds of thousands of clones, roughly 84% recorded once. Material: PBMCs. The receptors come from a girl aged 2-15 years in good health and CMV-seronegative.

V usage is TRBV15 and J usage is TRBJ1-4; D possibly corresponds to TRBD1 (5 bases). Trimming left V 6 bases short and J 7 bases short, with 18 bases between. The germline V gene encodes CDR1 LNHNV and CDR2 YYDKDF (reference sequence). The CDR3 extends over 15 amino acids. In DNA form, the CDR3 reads TGTGCCACCAGTCAAGCTGGGGCAGGAAGTGAAAAACTGTTTTTT. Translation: CATSQAGAGSEKLFF.

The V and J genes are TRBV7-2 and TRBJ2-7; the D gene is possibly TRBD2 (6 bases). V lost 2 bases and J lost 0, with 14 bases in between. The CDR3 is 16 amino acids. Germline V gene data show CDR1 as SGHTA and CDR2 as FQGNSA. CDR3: CASSLTGTGGSYEQYF. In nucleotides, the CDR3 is TGTGCCAGCAGCTTAACTGGGACTGGAGGCTCCTACGAGCAGTACTTC.

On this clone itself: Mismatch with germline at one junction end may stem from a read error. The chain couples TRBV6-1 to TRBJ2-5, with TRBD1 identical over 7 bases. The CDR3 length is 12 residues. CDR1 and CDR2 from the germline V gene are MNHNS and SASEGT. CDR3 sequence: CASSEPERGRNF. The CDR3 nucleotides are TGTGCCAGCAGTGAGCCCGAGAGGGGGCGAAACTTC.

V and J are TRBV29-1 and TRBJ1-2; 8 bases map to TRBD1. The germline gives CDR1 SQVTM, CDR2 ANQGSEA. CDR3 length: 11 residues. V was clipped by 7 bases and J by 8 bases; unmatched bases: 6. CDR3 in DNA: TGCAGCGCCCAGGGGGCGCAAGGCTACACCTTC. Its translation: CSAQGAQGYTF.

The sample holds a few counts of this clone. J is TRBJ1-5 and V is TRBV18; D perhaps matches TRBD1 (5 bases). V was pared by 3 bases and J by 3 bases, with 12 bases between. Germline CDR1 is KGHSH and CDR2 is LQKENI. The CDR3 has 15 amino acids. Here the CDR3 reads CASSPVREVNQPQHF. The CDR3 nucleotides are TGTGCCAGCTCACCGGTCAGGGAGGTCAATCAGCCCCAGCATTTT.

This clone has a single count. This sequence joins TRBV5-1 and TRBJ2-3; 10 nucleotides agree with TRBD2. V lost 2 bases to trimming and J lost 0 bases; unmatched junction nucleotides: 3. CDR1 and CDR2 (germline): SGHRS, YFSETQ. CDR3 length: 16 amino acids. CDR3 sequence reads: CASSFLAGASTDTQYF. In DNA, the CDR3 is TGCGCCAGCAGCTTCCTAGCGGGGGCTAGCACAGATACGCAGTATTTT.

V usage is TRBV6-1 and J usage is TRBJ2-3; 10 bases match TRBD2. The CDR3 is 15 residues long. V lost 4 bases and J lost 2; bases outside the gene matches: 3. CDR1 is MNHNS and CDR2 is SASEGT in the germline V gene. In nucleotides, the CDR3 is TGTGCCAGCAGTGGACTAGCGGGTCTCACAGATACGCAGTATTTT. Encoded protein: CASSGLAGLTDTQYF.

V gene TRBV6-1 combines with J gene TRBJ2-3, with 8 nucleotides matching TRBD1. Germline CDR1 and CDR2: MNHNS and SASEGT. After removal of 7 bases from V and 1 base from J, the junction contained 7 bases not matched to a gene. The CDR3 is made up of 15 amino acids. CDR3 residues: CASIFWGQGTDTQYF. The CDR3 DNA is TGTGCCAGCATCTTCTGGGGACAGGGCACAGATACGCAGTATTTT.

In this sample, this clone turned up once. The CDR3 DNA sequence: TGTGCCAGCCCGGGACTAGCGTTCAATGAGCAGTTCTTC. This gives the protein CASPGLAFNEQFF. V usage is TRBV6-1 and J usage is TRBJ2-1; 10 bases are a match to TRBD2. There are 13 residues in the CDR3. Germline CDR1 is MNHNS and CDR2 is SASEGT. The ends lost 8 bases at V and 6 bases at J; junction bases unmatched: 4.

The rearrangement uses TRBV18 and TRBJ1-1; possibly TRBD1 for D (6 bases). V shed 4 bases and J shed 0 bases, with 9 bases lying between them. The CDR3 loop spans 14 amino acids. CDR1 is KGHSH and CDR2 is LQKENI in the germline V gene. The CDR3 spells CASSLDSLNTEAFF. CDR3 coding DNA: TGTGCCAGCTCACTGGACAGTTTGAACACTGAAGCTTTCTTT.

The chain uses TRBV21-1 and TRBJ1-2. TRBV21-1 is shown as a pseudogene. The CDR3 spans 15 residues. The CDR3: CASSTPTVANYGYTF. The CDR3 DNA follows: TGTGCCAGCAGCACCCCCACCGTAGCTAACTATGGCTACACCTTC.

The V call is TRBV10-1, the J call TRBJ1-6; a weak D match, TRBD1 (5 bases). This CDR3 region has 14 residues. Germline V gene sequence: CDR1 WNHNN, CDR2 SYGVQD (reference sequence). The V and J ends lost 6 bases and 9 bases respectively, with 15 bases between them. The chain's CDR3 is CASSRDPGGSPLHF. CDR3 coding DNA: TGCGCCAGCAGCCGGGACCCCGGGGGTTCACCCCTCCACTTT.

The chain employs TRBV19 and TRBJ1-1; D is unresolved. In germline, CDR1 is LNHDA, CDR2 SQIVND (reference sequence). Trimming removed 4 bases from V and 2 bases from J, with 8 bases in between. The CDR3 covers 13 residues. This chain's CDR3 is CASSTVPNTEAFF. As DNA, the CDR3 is TGTGCCAGTAGTACGGTACCTAACACTGAAGCTTTCTTT.

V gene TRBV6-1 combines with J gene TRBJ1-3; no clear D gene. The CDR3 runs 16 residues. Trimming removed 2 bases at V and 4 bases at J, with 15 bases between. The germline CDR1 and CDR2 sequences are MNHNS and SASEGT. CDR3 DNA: TGTGCCAGCAGTGAACGTCGGTTATCGGGAGGAAACACCATATATTTT. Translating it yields CASSERRLSGGNTIYF.

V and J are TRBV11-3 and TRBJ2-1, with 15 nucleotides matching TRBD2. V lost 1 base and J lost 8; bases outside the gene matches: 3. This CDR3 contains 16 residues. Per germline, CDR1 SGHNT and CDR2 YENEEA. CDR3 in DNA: TGTGCCAGCAGCTTAGGGACTAGCGGGAGGGCCCATGAGCAGTTCTTC. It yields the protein CASSLGTSGRAHEQFF. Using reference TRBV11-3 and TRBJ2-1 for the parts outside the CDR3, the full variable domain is EAGVVQSPRYKIIEKKQPVAFWCNPISGHNTLYWYLQNLGQGPELLIRYENEEAVDDSQLPKDRFSAERLKGVDSTLKIQPAELGDSAVYLCASSLGTSGRAHEQFFGPGTRLTVL.

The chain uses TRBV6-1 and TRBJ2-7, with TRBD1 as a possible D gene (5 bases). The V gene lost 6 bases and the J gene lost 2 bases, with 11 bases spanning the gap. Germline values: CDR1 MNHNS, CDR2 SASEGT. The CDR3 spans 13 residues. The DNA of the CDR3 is TGTGCCAGCAGCTTCGACAGAGCCTACGAGCAGTACTTC. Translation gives CASSFDRAYEQYF.

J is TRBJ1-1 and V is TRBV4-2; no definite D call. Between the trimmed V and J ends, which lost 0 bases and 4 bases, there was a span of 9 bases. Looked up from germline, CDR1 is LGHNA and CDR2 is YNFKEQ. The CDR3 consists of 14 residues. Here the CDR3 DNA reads TGTGCCAGCAGCCAAGAGGCCTCGGGCACTGAAGCTTTCTTT. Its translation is CASSQEASGTEAFF.

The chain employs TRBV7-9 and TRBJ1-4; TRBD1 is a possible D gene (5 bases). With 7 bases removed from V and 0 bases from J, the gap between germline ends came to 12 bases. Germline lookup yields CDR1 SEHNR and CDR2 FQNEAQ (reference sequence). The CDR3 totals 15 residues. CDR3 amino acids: CASNRDSSTNEKLFF. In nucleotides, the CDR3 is TGTGCCAGCAATCGGGACTCCTCAACTAATGAAAAACTGTTTTTT.

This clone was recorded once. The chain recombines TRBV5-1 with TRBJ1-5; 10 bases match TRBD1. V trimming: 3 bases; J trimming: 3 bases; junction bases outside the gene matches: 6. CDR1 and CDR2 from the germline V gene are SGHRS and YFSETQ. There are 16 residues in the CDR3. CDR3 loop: CASSWGDRGLNQPQHF. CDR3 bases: TGCGCCAGCAGCTGGGGCGACAGGGGGCTCAATCAGCCCCAGCATTTT.

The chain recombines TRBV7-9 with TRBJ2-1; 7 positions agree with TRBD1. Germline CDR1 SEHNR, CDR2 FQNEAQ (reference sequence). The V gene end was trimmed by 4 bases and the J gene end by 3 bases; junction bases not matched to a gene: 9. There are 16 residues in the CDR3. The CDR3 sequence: CASSSLKGQNYNEQFF. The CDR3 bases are TGTGCCAGCAGCTCATTAAAGGGACAGAACTACAATGAGCAGTTCTTC.

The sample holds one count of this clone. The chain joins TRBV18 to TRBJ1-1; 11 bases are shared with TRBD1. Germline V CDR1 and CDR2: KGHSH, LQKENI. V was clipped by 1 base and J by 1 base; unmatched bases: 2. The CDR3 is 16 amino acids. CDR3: CASSPRGTGGNTEAFF. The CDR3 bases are TGTGCCAGCTCACCACGGGGGACAGGGGGGAACACTGAAGCTTTCTTT.

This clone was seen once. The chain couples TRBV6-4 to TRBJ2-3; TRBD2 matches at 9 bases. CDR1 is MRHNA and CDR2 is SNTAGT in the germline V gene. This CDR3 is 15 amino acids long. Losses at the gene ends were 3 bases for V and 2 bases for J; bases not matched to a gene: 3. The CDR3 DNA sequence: TGTGCCAGCAGTGAGCTAGCGGGGATCACAGATACGCAGTATTTT. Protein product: CASSELAGITDTQYF.

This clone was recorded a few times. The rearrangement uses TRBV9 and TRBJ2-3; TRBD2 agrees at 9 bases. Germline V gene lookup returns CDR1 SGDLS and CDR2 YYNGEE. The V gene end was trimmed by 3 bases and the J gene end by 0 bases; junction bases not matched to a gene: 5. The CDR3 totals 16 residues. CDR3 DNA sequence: TGTGCCAGCAGCGGAGCTAGCGGGATGAGCACAGATACGCAGTATTTT. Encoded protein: CASSGASGMSTDTQYF.

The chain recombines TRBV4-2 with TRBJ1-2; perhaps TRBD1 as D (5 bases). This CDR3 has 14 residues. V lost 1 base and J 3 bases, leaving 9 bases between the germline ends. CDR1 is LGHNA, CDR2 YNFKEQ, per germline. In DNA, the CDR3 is TGTGCCAGCAGCCAAGGCCCGGGGGACTATGGCTACACCTTC. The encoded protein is CASSQGPGDYGYTF.

The CDR3 sequence is CASTQGVYGAYEQYF. The CDR3, as DNA: TGTGCCAGCACCCAGGGGGTTTACGGAGCCTACGAGCAGTACTTC. The chain carries TRBV6-5 and TRBJ2-7; 7 bases align to TRBD1. The V and J ends lost 7 bases and 2 bases, in that order; junction bases with no gene match: 11. Germline-derived CDR1 and CDR2 are MNHEY and SVGAGI. The CDR3 totals 15 residues.